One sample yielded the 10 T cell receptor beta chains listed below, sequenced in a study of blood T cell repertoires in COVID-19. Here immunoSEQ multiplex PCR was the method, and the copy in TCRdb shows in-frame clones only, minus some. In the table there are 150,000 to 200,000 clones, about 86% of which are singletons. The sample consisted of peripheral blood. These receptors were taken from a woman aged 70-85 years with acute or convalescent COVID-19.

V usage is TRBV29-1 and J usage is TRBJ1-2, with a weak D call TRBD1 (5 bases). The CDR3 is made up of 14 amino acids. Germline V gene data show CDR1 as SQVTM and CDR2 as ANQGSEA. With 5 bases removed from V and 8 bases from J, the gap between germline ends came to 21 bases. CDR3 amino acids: CSVRAFTGGEGYTF. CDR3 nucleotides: TGCAGCGTTCGGGCCTTTACGGGGGGAGAGGGCTACACCTTC.

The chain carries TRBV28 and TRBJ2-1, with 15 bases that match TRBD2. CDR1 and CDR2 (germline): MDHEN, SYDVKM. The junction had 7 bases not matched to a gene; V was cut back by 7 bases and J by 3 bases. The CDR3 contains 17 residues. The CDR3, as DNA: TGTGCCAGCACACGGACTAGCGGGAGGGCCGGCTACAATGAGCAGTTCTTC. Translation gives CASTRTSGRAGYNEQFF.

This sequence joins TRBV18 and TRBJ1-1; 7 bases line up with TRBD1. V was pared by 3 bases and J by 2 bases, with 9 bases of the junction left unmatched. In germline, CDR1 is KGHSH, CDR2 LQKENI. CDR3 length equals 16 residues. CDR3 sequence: CASSPLGQAKNTEAFF. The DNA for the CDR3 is TGTGCCAGCTCACCGCTAGGACAGGCTAAAAACACTGAAGCTTTCTTT.

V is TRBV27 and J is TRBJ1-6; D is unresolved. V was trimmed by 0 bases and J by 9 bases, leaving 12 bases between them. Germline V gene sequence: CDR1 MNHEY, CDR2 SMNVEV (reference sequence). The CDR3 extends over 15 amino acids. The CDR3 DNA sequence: TGTGCCAGCAGTTTATCGGGAGGGTCCAGTTCACCCCTCCACTTT. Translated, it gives CASSLSGGSSSPLHF.

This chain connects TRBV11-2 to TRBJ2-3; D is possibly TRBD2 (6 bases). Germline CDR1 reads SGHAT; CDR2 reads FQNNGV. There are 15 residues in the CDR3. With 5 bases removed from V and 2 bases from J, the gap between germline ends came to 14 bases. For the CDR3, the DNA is TGTGCCAGCAGCCTCGATGGGGACTCCACAGATACGCAGTATTTT. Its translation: CASSLDGDSTDTQYF.

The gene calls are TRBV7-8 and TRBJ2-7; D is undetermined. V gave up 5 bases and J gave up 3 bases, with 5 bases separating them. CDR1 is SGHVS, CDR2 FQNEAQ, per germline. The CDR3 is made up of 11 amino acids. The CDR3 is CASSRSYEQYF. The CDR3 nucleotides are TGTGCCAGCAGCCGCAGCTACGAGCAGTACTTC.

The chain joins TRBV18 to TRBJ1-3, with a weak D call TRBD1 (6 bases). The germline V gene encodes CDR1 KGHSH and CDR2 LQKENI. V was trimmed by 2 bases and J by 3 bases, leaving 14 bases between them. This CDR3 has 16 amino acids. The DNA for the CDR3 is TGTGCCAGCTCACCATACACAGGGACACGTGGAAACACCATATATTTT. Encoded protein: CASSPYTGTRGNTIYF.

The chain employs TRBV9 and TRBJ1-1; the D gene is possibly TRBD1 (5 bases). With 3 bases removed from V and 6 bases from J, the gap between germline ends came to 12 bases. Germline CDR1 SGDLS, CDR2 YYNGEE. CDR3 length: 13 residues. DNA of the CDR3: TGTGCCAGCAGCGGTCTTGGAGGGGCTGAAGCTTTCTTT. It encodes CASSGLGGAEAFF.

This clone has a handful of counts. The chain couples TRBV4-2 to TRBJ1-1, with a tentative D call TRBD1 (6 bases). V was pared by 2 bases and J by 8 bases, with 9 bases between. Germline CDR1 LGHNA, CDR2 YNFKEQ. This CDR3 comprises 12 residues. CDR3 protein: CASSQPQGEAFF. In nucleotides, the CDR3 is TGTGCCAGCAGCCAACCCCAGGGGGAAGCTTTCTTT.

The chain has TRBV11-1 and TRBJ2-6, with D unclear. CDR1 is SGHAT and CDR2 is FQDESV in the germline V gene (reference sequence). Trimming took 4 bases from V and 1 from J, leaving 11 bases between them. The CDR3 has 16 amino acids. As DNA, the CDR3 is TGTGCCAGCAGCTCCTCTAAGAGGTCTGGGGCCAACGTCCTGACTTTC. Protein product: CASSSSKRSGANVLTF.